The TCR beta chain described here comes from a study of shared clonotypes between healthy human individuals. Trimming cost V 6 bases and J 5 bases, with 16 bases left between them. CDR3 length: 14 residues. Germline assignment: CDR1 MDHEN and CDR2 SYDVKM. All donors were Caucasian adults living in Nashville, Tennessee. TCRdb keeps only in-frame clones here, not all; method: immunoSEQ multiplex PCR. The sample has about half a million clones, approximately 81% seen once; the top ten hold about an eighth. Study observations and caveats: Read depth was anticipated to influence clonotype sharing among donors. Enrolling few donors narrowed the genetic and exposure-history diversity that was represented.

In the case of this clone: No antigen is known for it. Other DNA sequences from this sample encode an identical CDR3 as well.

The rearrangement joins TRBV28 to TRBJ2-5; tentative D call: TRBD2 (5 bases). The source material was PBMCs. This TCR came from a woman aged 40 to 55 in good health. Some clones in this sample may be carry-over from other donors' samples. The CDR3 DNA sequence: TGTGCCAGCAGCTCTGGCCCCCGGAGGGAGACCCAGTACTTC. The encoded protein is CASSSGPRRETQYF.